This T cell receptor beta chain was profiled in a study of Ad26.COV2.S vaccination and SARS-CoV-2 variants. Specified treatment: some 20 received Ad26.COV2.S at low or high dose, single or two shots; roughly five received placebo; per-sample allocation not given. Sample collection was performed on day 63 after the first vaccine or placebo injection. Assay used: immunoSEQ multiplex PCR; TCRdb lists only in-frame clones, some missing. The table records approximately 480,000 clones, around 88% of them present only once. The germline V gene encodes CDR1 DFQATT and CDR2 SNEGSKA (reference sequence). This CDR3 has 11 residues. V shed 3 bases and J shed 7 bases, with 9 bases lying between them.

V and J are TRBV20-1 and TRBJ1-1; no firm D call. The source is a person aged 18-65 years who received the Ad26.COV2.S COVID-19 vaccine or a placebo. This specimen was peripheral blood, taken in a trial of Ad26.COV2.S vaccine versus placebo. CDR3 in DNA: TGCAGTGCTAGGGTTTTTGGTGAAGCTTTCTTT. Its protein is CSARVFGEAFF.